The 26 T cell receptor beta chains listed next were all sequenced from one sample in a study of OX40 agonist ivuxolimab in advanced cancers. Sequencing was performed with immunoSEQ multiplex PCR; in TCRdb, only in-frame clones are kept and a portion is missing. This sample carries some 100,000 clones, approximately 91% of them seen once, and the ten largest clones take about 0.15%. Specimen: CD4+ or CD8+ T cells sorted from blood, collected in a trial of the OX40 agonist ivuxolimab. Source of these receptors: an adult with an advanced solid tumor such as melanoma, head and neck, liver or kidney cancer.

This clone has just a few counts. The chain uses TRBV28 and TRBJ1-4; 7 bases align to TRBD1. The CDR3 totals 15 residues. V gave up 6 bases and J gave up 8 bases; unmatched junction bases: 12. Per the germline V gene, CDR1 is MDHEN and CDR2 is SYDVKM. The CDR3 sequence is CASRRQGVRGEKLFF. The CDR3 DNA reads TGTGCCAGCAGGAGGCAGGGGGTTCGAGGCGAAAAACTGTTTTTT. The full variable domain, its missing parts supplied by reference TRBV28 and TRBJ1-4, is DVKVTQSSRYLVKRTGEKVFLECVQDMDHENMFWYRQDPGLGLRLIYFSYDVKMKEKGDIPEGYSVSREKKERFSLILESASTNQTSMYLCASRRQGVRGEKLFFGSGTQLSVL.

The chain is built from TRBV5-4 and TRBJ1-6, with D possibly TRBD1 on 6 matching bases. The V end was cut by 3 bases, the J end by 10 bases, with 20 bases between. Germline V gives CDR1 SGHNT, CDR2 YYREEE (reference sequence). The CDR3 is 16 residues long. DNA of the CDR3: TGTGCCAGCAGCTCCCGGCTGGTACAGGGACTATCACCCCTCCACTTT. Translation: CASSSRLVQGLSPLHF.

The chain links TRBV6-5 to TRBJ1-2, with a possible D match to TRBD1 (5 bases). The CDR3 loop spans 13 amino acids. Trimming removed 6 bases from V and 8 bases from J, with 16 bases in between. Germline CDR1 and CDR2: MNHEY and SVGAGI. The CDR3 nucleotides are TGTGCCAGCAGGACCAGCGGGGGTCAGGGCTACACCTTC. Its protein product is CASRTSGGQGYTF.

The chain couples TRBV10-1 to TRBJ2-7; weak D call: TRBD2 (6 bases). Germline CDR1 is WNHNN and CDR2 is SYGVQD (reference sequence). The CDR3 contains 15 residues. The ends were cut back, 6 bases at V and 2 bases at J, with 17 bases in the middle. As DNA, the CDR3 is TGCGCCAGCAGGATGCGATCGGGGACTGCCTACGAGCAGTACTTC. It specifies CASRMRSGTAYEQYF.

The chain joins TRBV10-3 to TRBJ2-6; 9 nucleotides match TRBD1. After removal of 8 bases from V and 1 base from J, the junction contained 3 bases not matched to a gene. The CDR3 has 15 amino acids. Germline V gene data show CDR1 as ENHRY and CDR2 as SYGVKD. CDR3 in amino acids: CAIAQGASGANVLTF. In nucleotides, the CDR3 is TGTGCCATCGCACAGGGGGCATCTGGGGCCAACGTCCTGACTTTC.

V usage is TRBV5-4 and J usage is TRBJ1-4; 11 bases agree with TRBD1. Germline values: CDR1 SGHNT, CDR2 YYREEE (reference sequence). This CDR3 has 16 residues. The J segment lost 10 bases and the V segment lost 0 bases, leaving 8 bases of the junction unmatched. CDR3 region: CASSLEGTGGVGKLFF. In DNA, the CDR3 is TGTGCCAGCAGCTTGGAGGGGACAGGGGGGGTTGGAAAACTGTTTTTT.

The rearrangement uses TRBV25-1 and TRBJ1-5; tentatively, D is TRBD1 (6 bases). The V and J ends lost 4 bases and 2 bases respectively, with 9 bases between them. CDR1 is MGHDK and CDR2 is SYGVNS in the germline V gene. The CDR3 is 14 residues long. The CDR3 reads CASSGGGGNQPQHF. The CDR3 coding sequence is TGTGCCAGCAGTGGGGGGGGCGGCAATCAGCCCCAGCATTTT.

This clone was recorded a few times. The chain has TRBV6-1 and TRBJ1-4; 10 bases align to TRBD1. Germline V gene sequence: CDR1 MNHNS, CDR2 SASEGT. The V and J ends lost 4 bases and 4 bases, in that order; junction bases with no gene match: 6. The CDR3 loop spans 16 amino acids. The CDR3 coding sequence is TGTGCCAGCAGTGTCGGGACAGGGGTTAATAATGAAAAACTGTTTTTT. This translates into CASSVGTGVNNEKLFF.

CDR3 DNA sequence: TGTGCCAGCAACTCCCTCGGGGGGAGCACTGAAGCTTTCTTT. Translated, it gives CASNSLGGSTEAFF. The V and J genes are TRBV28 and TRBJ1-1, with D possibly matching TRBD1 (5 bases). Germline V gene lookup returns CDR1 MDHEN and CDR2 SYDVKM. The V end lost 7 bases, the J end lost 4 bases, and 16 bases lay between the germline ends. This CDR3 is 14 amino acids long.

This clone was seen more than once but under ten times. The sample contains more than one DNA sequence encoding this CDR3. The chain combines TRBV7-9 with TRBJ1-1; no definite D call. Germline V CDR1 and CDR2: SEHNR, FQNEAQ (reference sequence). This CDR3 contains 13 residues. V was cut by 1 base and J by 1 base, with 4 bases left in between. The CDR3 here is CASSLEGNTEAFF. CDR3 sequence (DNA): TGTGCCAGCAGCTTAGAGGGGAACACTGAAGCTTTCTTT.

This clone was picked up one time. This rearrangement joins TRBV10-3 to TRBJ2-5; a weak D match, TRBD1 (5 bases). Germline assignment: CDR1 ENHRY and CDR2 SYGVKD. V was shortened by 3 bases and J by 3 bases, with 8 bases between the two germline ends. CDR3 size: 13 residues. CDR3: CAISDSGKETQYF. In DNA, the CDR3 is TGTGCCATCAGTGACTCAGGGAAAGAGACCCAGTACTTC.

A single count supports this clone. The gene calls are TRBV29-1 and TRBJ2-2; no clear D gene. Germline CDR1 is SQVTM and CDR2 is ANQGSEA. The CDR3 is made up of 13 amino acids. V lost 3 bases, J lost 3 bases, and 8 bases lay in between. The CDR3 reads CSVEWPYTGELFF. The CDR3 bases are TGCAGCGTTGAGTGGCCCTACACCGGGGAGCTGTTTTTT.

The rearrangement uses TRBV5-5 and TRBJ1-5, with TRBD1 matching over 9 bases. This CDR3 comprises 18 residues. CDR1 and CDR2 from the germline V gene are SGHKS and YYEKEE (reference sequence). V was pared by 4 bases and J by 0 bases, with 11 bases of the junction left unmatched. For the CDR3, the DNA is TGTGCCAGCAGCCCCTCCGGGACAGGGAGTTATAGCAATCAGCCCCAGCATTTT. This translates into CASSPSGTGSYSNQPQHF.

The chain employs TRBV14 and TRBJ2-3, with 9 nucleotides matching TRBD1. J gave up 4 bases and V 5 bases, and 7 bases lay outside the gene matches. CDR1 and CDR2 (germline): SGHDN, FVKESK. The CDR3 runs 15 residues. The chain's CDR3 is CASSEDRGPSDTQYF. Written as DNA, the CDR3 is TGTGCCAGCAGCGAGGACAGGGGCCCATCAGATACGCAGTATTTT.

This chain joins TRBV7-9 and TRBJ1-4; 8 nucleotides align to TRBD1. Germline V lookup: CDR1 SEHNR, CDR2 FQNEAQ (reference sequence). CDR3 size: 14 residues. V shed 1 base, J shed 8 bases, and the junction held 3 bases outside the gene matches. The CDR3 nucleotides are TGTGCCAGCAGCTTAGGGACAGGGAGAGAAAAACTGTTTTTT. Protein sequence: CASSLGTGREKLFF.

The chain employs TRBV20-1 and TRBJ2-1; D gene uncertain. Germline CDR1 is DFQATT and CDR2 is SNEGSKA (reference sequence). The CDR3 is 10 residues long. V lost 3 bases, J lost 4 bases, and 1 base lay in between. The CDR3 sequence: CSARYNEQFF. The DNA of the CDR3 is TGCAGTGCTAGGTACAATGAGCAGTTCTTC.

This clone was recorded once. This chain connects TRBV28 to TRBJ1-1, with 7 bases identical to TRBD1. V was pared by 5 bases and J by 5 bases, with 8 bases of the junction left unmatched. The CDR3 runs 14 residues. CDR1 is MDHEN and CDR2 is SYDVKM in the germline V gene. The CDR3 is CASSLGGAETEAFF. In DNA, the CDR3 is TGTGCCAGCAGTCTAGGGGGCGCAGAGACTGAAGCTTTCTTT.

This clone was seen a few times. The rearrangement joins TRBV7-9 to TRBJ1-1, with 10 positions matching TRBD1. Germline CDR1 reads SEHNR; CDR2 reads FQNEAQ (reference sequence). The V gene end was trimmed by 5 bases and the J gene end by 3 bases; junction bases not matched to a gene: 3. CDR3 size: 14 residues. The CDR3 is CASSRGQGDTEAFF. The CDR3 nucleotides read TGTGCCAGCAGCCGCGGACAGGGGGACACTGAAGCTTTCTTT.

The chain is built from TRBV2 and TRBJ2-3, with 9 bases matching TRBD2. The V and J ends lost 9 bases and 6 bases, in that order; junction bases with no gene match: 13. This CDR3 is 15 amino acids long. Germline-derived CDR1 and CDR2 are SNHLY and FYNNEI. CDR3 nucleotides: TGTGCCAGTGCCGGTGGTAGCGGGAGTTTGGATACGCAGTATTTT. Amino acid sequence: CASAGGSGSLDTQYF. The full variable domain, its missing parts supplied by reference TRBV2 and TRBJ2-3, is EPEVTQTPSHQVTQMGQEVILRCVPISNHLYFYWYRQILGQKVEFLVSFYNNEISEKSEIFDDQFSVERPDGSNFTLKIRSTKLEDSAMYFCASAGGSGSLDTQYFGPGTRLTVL.

This chain links TRBV18 with TRBJ1-1; D unclear. CDR3 length: 14 residues. Germline CDR1 and CDR2: KGHSH and LQKENI. The V end was cut by 1 base, the J end by 0 bases, with 6 bases between. In DNA, the CDR3 is TGTGCCAGCTCACCACACTCAATGAACACTGAAGCTTTCTTT. This encodes CASSPHSMNTEAFF.

The rearrangement links TRBV2 to TRBJ2-7, with a possible D match to TRBD1 (6 bases). Per the germline V gene, CDR1 is SNHLY and CDR2 is FYNNEI. The CDR3 sequence is 20 residues long. The V end lost 4 bases, the J end lost 0 bases, and 28 bases lay between the germline ends. The CDR3 here is CASSGGPGHGTIWGSYEQYF. CDR3 nucleotides: TGTGCCAGCAGTGGCGGCCCGGGACACGGGACAATCTGGGGCTCCTACGAGCAGTACTTC. Using reference TRBV2 and TRBJ2-7 for the parts outside the CDR3, the full variable domain is EPEVTQTPSHQVTQMGQEVILRCVPISNHLYFYWYRQILGQKVEFLVSFYNNEISEKSEIFDDQFSVERPDGSNFTLKIRSTKLEDSAMYFCASSGGPGHGTIWGSYEQYFGPGTRLTVT.

The chain uses TRBV27 and TRBJ2-1; 10 nucleotides align to TRBD2. Germline-derived CDR1 and CDR2 are MNHEY and SMNVEV (reference sequence). V was pared by 2 bases and J by 8 bases, with 9 bases of the junction left unmatched. CDR3 length: 16 residues. The CDR3 DNA follows: TGTGCCAGCAGTTTACTTCTAGCGGGAGCTGCCCATGAGCAGTTCTTC. Residues: CASSLLLAGAAHEQFF.

For this clone: Additional DNA sequences in this sample encode the identical CDR3. This rearrangement joins TRBV29-1 to TRBJ2-2; 8 bases are a match to TRBD2. The V and J ends lost 5 bases and 5 bases, in that order; junction bases with no gene match: 10. There are 15 residues in the CDR3. Germline CDR1 SQVTM, CDR2 ANQGSEA. Here the CDR3 DNA reads TGCAGCGTTCGAATCGCGGGGGGCGGGACCGGGGAGCTGTTTTTT. As protein: CSVRIAGGGTGELFF.

V usage is TRBV19 and J usage is TRBJ1-5; D may be TRBD1 (6 bases). Per the germline V gene, CDR1 is LNHDA and CDR2 is SQIVND (reference sequence). This CDR3 has 16 amino acids. Trimming stripped 3 bases from V and 5 bases from J, with 17 bases between. CDR3 in amino acids: CASSIVGGQLYQPQHF. CDR3 sequence (DNA): TGTGCCAGTAGTATTGTTGGTGGACAGTTATATCAGCCCCAGCATTTT.

About this clone itself: One junction end does not reproduce the germline sequence, and a read error may be involved. The chain recombines TRBV29-1 with TRBJ1-1, with 9 positions matching TRBD1. Germline lookup yields CDR1 SQVTM and CDR2 ANQGSEA. There are 14 residues in the CDR3. CDR3: CSVRTGVENAEAFF. The CDR3, as DNA: TGCAGCGTGAGGACAGGGGTGGAGAACGCTGAAGCTTTCTTT.

The chain combines TRBV5-1 with TRBJ2-2; 9 positions match TRBD1. Germline-derived CDR1 and CDR2 are SGHRS and YFSETQ. Unmatched junction bases numbered 5, after V lost 0 bases and J lost 5 bases. The CDR3 runs 16 residues. The CDR3 here is CASSLAGQGWTGELFF. The CDR3 DNA sequence: TGCGCCAGCAGCTTGGCCGGACAGGGGTGGACCGGGGAGCTGTTTTTT.